The 5 T cell receptor beta chains listed next were all sequenced from one sample in a study of blood T cell repertoires in COVID-19. TCRdb's table, derived via immunoSEQ multiplex PCR, lists solely in-frame clones and lacks some. The table includes more than 110,000 clones, approximately 87% detected once. The sequencing sample was made of peripheral blood. These receptors came from a woman aged 40 to 50 with acute or convalescent COVID-19.

This rearrangement joins TRBV3-1 (or the pseudogene TRBV3-2) to TRBJ2-7; D not resolved. The CDR3 sequence is 13 residues long. V gave up 0 bases and J gave up 4 bases, with 7 bases separating them. Per the germline V gene, CDR1 is LGHDT and CDR2 is YNNKEL (reference sequence). The CDR3 spells CASSQDLTYEQYF. CDR3 coding DNA: TGTGCCAGCAGCCAAGACCTCACTTACGAGCAGTACTTC.

This chain links TRBV18 with TRBJ1-6; D gene ambiguous. This CDR3 has 16 amino acids. Germline V gene lookup returns CDR1 KGHSH and CDR2 LQKENI. The germline V and J ends were trimmed by 2 bases and 9 bases, with 17 bases remaining between them. The CDR3 region is CASSPDLRQVGSPLHF. The CDR3 region has the DNA TGTGCCAGCTCACCAGATTTACGGCAGGTCGGTTCACCCCTCCACTTT.

The genes are TRBV19 and TRBJ1-1; D is uncertain. Deletions cut 3 bases from V and 0 bases from J, with 11 bases between. The V gene's germline CDR1 is LNHDA and CDR2 SQIVND (reference sequence). This CDR3 has 15 amino acids. The CDR3 loop reads CASSMSGRLNTEAFF. CDR3 DNA sequence: TGTGCCAGTAGTATGTCGGGTCGATTGAACACTGAAGCTTTCTTT.

The chain joins TRBV4-3 to TRBJ1-2; possibly TRBD1 for D (5 bases). Trimming took 5 bases from V and 5 from J, leaving 15 bases between them. Germline-derived CDR1 and CDR2 are LGHNA and YSLEER. The CDR3 contains 14 residues. The CDR3 sequence: CASSEDGEGYGYTF. CDR3 nucleotide sequence: TGCGCCAGCAGCGAGGACGGGGAGGGGTATGGCTACACCTTC.

The V call is TRBV12-3 or TRBV12-4, the J call TRBJ2-7; D not certain. The CDR3 has 12 amino acids. V lost 5 bases to trimming and J lost 3 bases, with 8 bases between them. CDR3 nucleotide sequence: TGTGCCAGCAGTAGACTGGGCTACGAGCAGTACTTC. Protein: CASSRLGYEQYF.